This TCR beta chain was sequenced in a study of cytomegalovirus exposure and HLA in healthy donors. Study results and caveats: In an earlier analysis, in under 700 donors, most V segments appeared productive either ~87% or ~30% of the time. TCR beta V- and J-gene trimming, according to a later analysis, was linked to a missense DCLRE1C variant. In vitro assays verified that three CMV-associated chains recognized CMV antigens specifically.

The CDR3 spans 12 residues. In germline, CDR1 is MNHNS, CDR2 SASEGT. In regard to this clone: As yet, its antigen is unknown.

PCR was performed using 60 Vbeta and 13 Jbeta primers. Sequenced by immunoSEQ multiplex PCR; TCRdb stores in-frame clones only, minus some. The sample has 60,000 to 70,000 clones, roughly 70% seen once. In nominal health when sampled, donors likely had unrecorded immune exposures nonetheless. The TCR sequence derives from a man aged 45 to 65 in good health and CMV-seropositive. Sequencing was done on a sample of PBMCs. The chain uses TRBV6-1 and TRBJ2-5, with TRBD2 as a possible D gene (5 bases). TRBJ2-7 explains the end of the DNA better; the J call may be wrong. CDR3 protein: CASSQMEAEQYF. CDR3 DNA sequence: TGTGCCAGCAGTCAAATGGAGGCCGAGCAGTACTTC.